This T cell receptor (beta chain) was captured in a study of human T cells and chemical hapten exposure. Time point defined: patch test 1, 2 weeks after DPC sensitization. The treatment is: therapeutic diphenylcyclopropenone sensitization with weekly scalp DPC. One entry per CDR3 protein, called by TCRdb with MiXCR from the RACE reads. The sample lists fewer than 100,000 distinct CDR3 sequences, 12% occurring once. The CDR3 runs to 15 residues. The germline CDR1 and CDR2 sequences are SGHTA and FQGNSA. Trimming removed 4 bases at V and 7 bases at J, with 17 bases between. The input for sequencing was whole blood, taken in connection with sensitization to the hapten diphenylcyclopropenone (DPC). The source is a woman in her fifties or sixties with alopecia areata. Some clones in this sample may be carry-over from other donors' samples. J is TRBJ2-1 and V is TRBV7-2, with TRBD2 as a possible D gene (6 bases). CDR3 coding DNA: TGTGCCAGCAGCTCGCCCTCTGCCCGGGGGAATGAGCAGTTCTTC. The encoded protein is CASSSPSARGNEQFF. Full variable domain (remainder filled in from reference TRBV7-2 and TRBJ2-1): GAGVSQSPSNKVTEKGKDVELRCDPISGHTALYWYRQSLGQGLEFLIYFQGNSAPDKSGLPSDRFSAERTGGSVSTLTIQRTQQEDSAVYLCASSSPSARGNEQFFGPGTRLTVL.